This is a list of T cell receptor beta chains from one sample in a study of T cell repertoires in cytomegalovirus infection. Via MiXCR, TCRdb re-called the reads, giving one row per CDR3 protein. This sample has some 920,000 distinct CDR3 sequences, with around 30% found just once. The antigens for these receptors are not known. This material consisted of cultured CD8+ T cells from PBMCs, taken from culture after CMV antigen stimulation. The receptors here all came from a human donor in good health (CMV status not recorded). Some clones in this sample may be carry-over from other donors' samples. CDR3s include the opening cysteine and the closing phenylalanine or tryptophan. The D gene is left open where the match is weak. Only part of the rows carry a size: once, few, many, or a class if the clone is expanded.

DNA | CDR3 | D | J | size | V
TGTGCCAGCGGCGCAGGGCGCTCCTACTATGGCTACACCTTC | CASGAGRSYYGYTF | - | TRBJ1-2 | - | TRBV19
TGTGTCAGCAGCTTAAGGTCCGGGGTCCCTGAAAAACTGTTTTTT | CVSSLRSGVPEKLFF | - | TRBJ1-4 | - | TRBV11-2
TGCGCCAGCAGCCATGTGACGGGGCAAGAGACCCAGTACTTC | CASSHVTGQETQYF | - | TRBJ2-5 | - | TRBV4-1
TGTGCCAGCAGCTTGATAGCCCTTGACAGGGGTCCGTACACTGAAGCTTTCTTT | CASSLIALDRGPYTEAFF | TRBD1 | TRBJ1-1 | few | TRBV11-2
TGTGCCAGTAGTGCCCGCGGACAGGGGTGGTCTGGAAACACCATATATTTT | CASSARGQGWSGNTIYF | TRBD1 | TRBJ1-3 | - | TRBV19
TGTGCCAGCAGTTACTCGAGGGGGGGTGGCTATGGCTACACCTTC | CASSYSRGGGYGYTF | - | TRBJ1-2 | few | TRBV6-2/TRBV6-3
TGTGCCAGCAGTTACACTACAGGGTACACTGAAGCTTTCTTT | CASSYTTGYTEAFF | - | TRBJ1-1 | - | TRBV6-2/TRBV6-3
TGTGCCAGCAGCCCCAAGGACAGTATGAACACTGAAGCTTTCTTT | CASSPKDSMNTEAFF | - | TRBJ1-1 | many | TRBV7-2
TGTGCCAGCAGCTCCAGCCTCTCAACCTACGAGCAGTACTTC | CASSSSLSTYEQYF | - | TRBJ2-7 | few | TRBV7-9
TGTGCCAGCAGCTTACCACCCATCCAGAGGCAAAGCACAGATACGCAGTATTTT | CASSLPPIQRQSTDTQYF | - | TRBJ2-3 | many | TRBV7-9
TGTGCCAGCAGCCCACGGGAATGGGGCTATGGCTACACCTTC | CASSPREWGYGYTF | - | TRBJ1-2 | few | TRBV7-6
TGTGCCAGCAGCTCCAGACAGGGACAAGAGACCCAGTACTTC | CASSSRQGQETQYF | TRBD1 | TRBJ2-5 | many | TRBV7-9
TGTGCCAGCAGCCCCTTGGTGTCTTCCTACAATGAGCAGTTCTTC | CASSPLVSSYNEQFF | - | TRBJ2-1 | - | TRBV7-6
TGTGCCAGTAGTATTGGGGTGACGAATCAGCCCCAGCATTTT | CASSIGVTNQPQHF | - | TRBJ1-5 | - | TRBV19
TGCGCCAGCAGCAGGGACGGAACTAATGAAAAACTGTTTTTT | CASSRDGTNEKLFF | - | TRBJ1-4 | many | TRBV5-1
TGTGCCAGCAGCTTAGCGGCGCAGCACGAGCAGTACTTC | CASSLAAQHEQYF | - | TRBJ2-7 | few | TRBV7-9
TGTGCCAGCTCACCACCCGGTGGGGCCCAGGTGAATACCTATGGCTACACCTTC | CASSPPGGAQVNTYGYTF | - | TRBJ1-2 | - | TRBV18
TGTGCCAGCGGCCGACAGTCGAAAGAGAATGGCTACACCTTC | CASGRQSKENGYTF | - | TRBJ1-2 | many | TRBV27
TGTGCCAGCAGCTTAGGGACAGGGGTCGAAAAACTGTTTTTT | CASSLGTGVEKLFF | TRBD1 | TRBJ1-4 | many | TRBV7-2
TGTGCCAGTAGTGACCGTCCGGGTACCCTGGAAGAGACCCAGTACTTC | CASSDRPGTLEETQYF | - | TRBJ2-5 | - | TRBV19
TGTGCCAGCAGCTTAGTGCGGGGGGGCCGGAGCACAGATACGCAGTATTTT | CASSLVRGGRSTDTQYF | TRBD2 | TRBJ2-3 | - | TRBV7-9
TGCGCCAGCAGCCAGGAGGGGCTTCGTTCACCCCTCCACTTT | CASSQEGLRSPLHF | - | TRBJ1-6 | - | TRBV4-1
TGTGCCAGCAGTTTTTCGTCGGAAAGCTCCTACAATGAGCAGTTCTTC | CASSFSSESSYNEQFF | - | TRBJ2-1 | few | TRBV28
TGTGCCAGCAGCGTAGGCGGCCTGTCTAGCACAGATACGCAGTATTTT | CASSVGGLSSTDTQYF | - | TRBJ2-3 | few | TRBV9
TGTGCCAGCATAAGGGGTTGGACTGAAGCTTTCTTT | CASIRGWTEAFF | - | TRBJ1-1 | - | TRBV6-1
TGTGCCAGCAGCTTACCTAGGGACAGGGGGCGCGGAAACACCATATATTTT | CASSLPRDRGRGNTIYF | TRBD1 | TRBJ1-3 | - | TRBV7-2
TGTGCCAGCAGCTATACAGGGGAACAGGAGACCCAGTACTTC | CASSYTGEQETQYF | TRBD1 | TRBJ2-5 | few | TRBV7-2
TGTGCCAGCAGCCACGGTTTCCCACCCTACTATGGCTACACCTTC | CASSHGFPPYYGYTF | - | TRBJ1-2 | - | TRBV5-5
TGCAGTGCCCAGACATCCCCCTCTACAGATACGCAGTATTTT | CSAQTSPSTDTQYF | - | TRBJ2-3 | - | TRBV20-1
TGCGCCAGCAGCCAAGATACAGGGGGGGTTCAGCCCCAGCATTTT | CASSQDTGGVQPQHF | TRBD1 | TRBJ1-5 | many | TRBV4-3
TGTGCCAGCAGCTTGGTTCAGGGGCGAACTAACTATGGCTACACCTTC | CASSLVQGRTNYGYTF | - | TRBJ1-2 | - | TRBV5-4
TGTGCCAGCAGCCAGAACAGGGTCGTCAATGAGCAGTTCTTC | CASSQNRVVNEQFF | - | TRBJ2-1 | many | TRBV7-2
TGCGCCAGCAGCCGATCGGGACAGGGGACAGATACGCAGTATTTT | CASSRSGQGTDTQYF | TRBD1 | TRBJ2-3 | few | TRBV5-1
TGTGCCAGCAGTTACAGGGGAAGGGGCGGGGAGCTGTTTTTT | CASSYRGRGGELFF | TRBD1 | TRBJ2-2 | once | TRBV27
TGTGCCAGTAGTAAAAGGGCAACATCGGGCAATCAGCCCCAGCATTTT | CASSKRATSGNQPQHF | - | TRBJ1-5 | - | TRBV19
TGTGCCAGCAGCTTCCAAGCTACAGGGGCTGGAAATTCACCCCTCCACTTT | CASSFQATGAGNSPLHF | TRBD1 | TRBJ1-6 | few | TRBV7-9
TGTGCCAGCAGCTTTGAGGGGACATATGAAGCTTTCTTT | CASSFEGTYEAFF | - | TRBJ1-1 | - | TRBV5-4
TGTGCCAGCAGCTTAGTTACAGGGATAGAAGCCAAAAACATTCAGTACTTC | CASSLVTGIEAKNIQYF | - | TRBJ2-4 | many | TRBV7-2
TGCGCCAGCAGCCAAACGGACAGGGGTCTGAACACTGAAGCTTTCTTT | CASSQTDRGLNTEAFF | TRBD1 | TRBJ1-1 | few | TRBV4-1
TGTGCCAGCAGGCGTACCTCAAGCAATCAGCCCCAGCATTTT | CASRRTSSNQPQHF | - | TRBJ1-5 | - | TRBV27